The 4 T cell receptor beta chains given below trace back to one sample, sequenced in a study of blood T cell repertoires in COVID-19. Profiled with immunoSEQ multiplex PCR; TCRdb holds only in-frame clones, not every one. The sample includes 200,000 to 250,000 clones, roughly 84% seen only once; the top ten take approximately 6.5%. Specimen: PBMCs or T cells enriched from blood (not recorded which). Receptors originate from a woman aged 40 to 50 who had recovered from COVID-19.

This clone was seen only once. The chain carries TRBV5-1 and TRBJ2-5; 7 bases line up with TRBD1. Germline V gene data show CDR1 as SGHRS and CDR2 as YFSETQ. V trimming: 0 bases; J trimming: 6 bases; junction bases outside the gene matches: 8. The CDR3 is 15 residues long. The CDR3 here is CASSLGDRAMKTQYF. As DNA, the CDR3 is TGCGCCAGCAGCTTGGGAGACAGGGCTATGAAGACCCAGTACTTC.

This CDR3 is CASSISGPSAGTQYF. The CDR3 bases are TGTGCCAGTAGTATAAGCGGTCCGTCCGCTGGTACGCAGTATTTT. The V call is TRBV19, the J call TRBJ2-3, with a weak D call TRBD2 (5 bases). The CDR3 has 15 residues. Trimming left V 2 bases short and J 8 bases short, with 17 bases between. Germline V gives CDR1 LNHDA, CDR2 SQIVND (reference sequence).

The gene calls are TRBV11-3 and TRBJ1-2, with D tentatively TRBD1 (5 bases). V was pared by 3 bases and J by 8 bases, with 13 bases between. Germline values: CDR1 SGHNT, CDR2 YENEEA. CDR3 size: 13 residues. This CDR3 reads CASSLGGDRGYTF. The CDR3 DNA reads TGTGCCAGCAGCTTGGGAGGGGACCGCGGCTACACCTTC. The whole variable domain, remainder taken from reference TRBV11-3 and TRBJ1-2, is EAGVVQSPRYKIIEKKQPVAFWCNPISGHNTLYWYLQNLGQGPELLIRYENEEAVDDSQLPKDRFSAERLKGVDSTLKIQPAELGDSAVYLCASSLGGDRGYTFGSGTRLTVV.

This clone showed up just once. V usage is TRBV7-5 and J usage is TRBJ2-7; the table's D call TRBD2 went unverified against the DNA. TRBV7-5 is reported as a pseudogene. The CDR3 is made up of 16 amino acids. The CDR3 loop is CARILTLAGRSYEQYV. The DNA for the CDR3 is TGTGCCAGAATCCTAACTTTAGCGGGACGGTCTTACGAGCAGTACGTC.